The 25 T cell receptor beta chains below were found in one sample sequenced in a study of CD8+CD57+ T cells in acquired aplastic anemia (dated by TCRdb to 2017 to 2018). Expansion of CD8+CD57+ cells had been shown by flow cytometry in the patients chosen for sequencing. TCRdb names Illumina HiSeq 2000 as the instrument used. Genomic DNA was used as template for profiling of TCR beta VDJ combinations and CDR3 sequences. TCRdb took the public reads, trimmed them with fastp at Q25, ran MiXCR for clone calling and kept in-frame beta chains. Identical CDR3 protein sequences are pooled into one entry, listed with their most common genes and DNA. The sample records hundreds of thousands of distinct CDR3 sequences, around 30% of which are singletons. Less than 0.85% of the sample rests with the top ten. Source material: sorted CD4+, CD8+, or CD8+CD57+ T cells (not recorded which) from PBMCs. The receptors derive from a human donor with aplastic anemia.

This clonotype was observed at least ten times. The chain has TRBV7-2 and TRBJ2-7, with 7 bases identical to TRBD1. There are 14 residues in the CDR3. Germline CDR1 is SGHTA and CDR2 is FQGNSA. With 4 bases clipped from V and 2 bases from J, the junction kept 5 bases outside the gene matches. This CDR3 reads CASSYRDSTYEQYF. For the CDR3, the DNA is TGTGCCAGCAGCTACCGGGACAGCACCTACGAGCAGTACTTC.

This clonotype came up a few times. The chain joins TRBV4-2 to TRBJ1-1, with 9 bases fitting TRBD1. The length of the CDR3 is 15 residues. V shed 3 bases and J 2 bases; nucleotides not matched to a gene: 4. Germline-derived CDR1 and CDR2 are LGHNA and YNFKEQ. The DNA of the CDR3 is TGTGCCAGCAGCCAGGGACAGGGCGATAACACTGAAGCTTTCTTT. This encodes CASSQGQGDNTEAFF.

Concerning this clonotype: A read error is possible here, since a much larger clone lies one base away. The rearrangement joins TRBV10-3 to TRBJ2-5; 15 nucleotides agree with TRBD2. Germline loops: CDR1 ENHRY, CDR2 SYGVKD. This CDR3 contains 15 residues. CDR3 bases: TGTGCCATCAGGGGACTAGCGGGAGGCCAAGAGGCCCAGTACTTC. Translated: CAIRGLAGGQEAQYF.

This clonotype was observed a handful of times. The V gene is TRBV7-9, the J gene TRBJ1-6; D is unclear. CDR3 size: 14 residues. Germline loops: CDR1 SEHNR, CDR2 FQNEAQ (reference sequence). Trimming cost V 2 bases and J 7 bases, with 9 bases left between them. CDR3 nucleotides: TGTGCCAGCAGCTTAAGGCCCGGGAATTCACCCCTCCACTTT. Protein: CASSLRPGNSPLHF.

This clonotype was found many times. The gene calls are TRBV9 and TRBJ2-5, with 11 bases lining up with TRBD2. V was clipped by 0 bases and J by 2 bases; unmatched bases: 0. Germline assignment: CDR1 SGDLS and CDR2 YYNGEE. The CDR3 runs 15 residues. CDR3 sequence (DNA): TGTGCCAGCAGCGTAGTAGCGGGGGGGCAAGAGACCCAGTACTTC. It translates to CASSVVAGGQETQYF. The entire variable domain, with the rest obtained from reference TRBV9 and TRBJ2-5, is as follows: DSGVTQTPKHLITATGQRVTLRCSPRSGDLSVYWYQQSLDQGLQFLIQYYNGEERAKGNILERFSAQQFPDLHSELNLSSLELGDSALYFCASSVVAGGQETQYFGPGTRLLVL.

The chain carries TRBV10-3 and TRBJ2-5, with a possible D match to TRBD2 (5 bases). Per germline, CDR1 ENHRY and CDR2 SYGVKD. Deletions cut 10 bases from V and 7 bases from J, with 22 bases between. CDR3 length: 14 amino acids. CDR3 DNA: TGTGCCAGCAGAGGACTCGCAACGGACGGGACCCAGTACTTC. Translated, it gives CASRGLATDGTQYF.

This clonotype was picked up many times. This rearrangement joins TRBV15 to TRBJ1-1; D remains ambiguous. The CDR3 spans 13 residues. The ends were cut back, 1 base at V and 1 base at J, with 4 bases in the middle. Per germline, CDR1 LNHNV and CDR2 YYDKDF (reference sequence). The CDR3 spells CATSRGRNTEAFF. CDR3 sequence (DNA): TGTGCCACCAGCAGAGGAAGGAACACTGAAGCTTTCTTT.

The chain is built from TRBV12-3 or TRBV12-4 and TRBJ2-4; 8 nucleotides align to TRBD1. The J segment lost 7 bases and the V segment lost 6 bases, leaving 5 bases of the junction unmatched. This CDR3 spans 13 amino acids. Here the CDR3 DNA reads TGTGCCAGCAGGGAGACAGGGGCGAACATTCAGTACTTC. Encoded protein: CASRETGANIQYF.

The chain carries TRBV6-5 and TRBJ2-5; 9 bases align to TRBD2. J was trimmed by 4 bases and V by 0 bases; bases with no gene match: 3. This CDR3 spans 15 amino acids. Germline V lookup: CDR1 MNHEY, CDR2 SVGAGI. The CDR3 region has the DNA TGTGCCAGCAGTTACTCGACTAGCGGATCAGAGACCCAGTACTTC. Amino acids: CASSYSTSGSETQYF.

The chain recombines TRBV5-1 with TRBJ1-1; 8 bases map to TRBD1. Trimming cost V 1 base and J 3 bases; bases outside gene matches: 2. CDR1 is SGHRS, CDR2 YFSETQ, per germline. The CDR3 is 14 amino acids. The CDR3 is CASSLWTGHTEAFF. The CDR3 coding sequence is TGCGCCAGCAGCTTGTGGACAGGGCACACTGAAGCTTTCTTT.

This clonotype was recorded many times. V is TRBV4-1 and J is TRBJ1-6, with a weak D call TRBD1 (5 bases). The CDR3 is made up of 14 amino acids. The V gene lost 1 base and the J gene lost 10 bases, with 11 bases spanning the gap. Germline CDR1 is MGHRA and CDR2 is YSYEKL. DNA of the CDR3: TGCGCCAGCAGCCAAGTACAGGATGCATCACCCCTCCACTTT. Encoded protein: CASSQVQDASPLHF.

This clonotype was seen many times. CDR3 residues: CASSRDRDYGYTF. The CDR3, as DNA: TGTGCCAGCAGCCGGGACAGGGACTATGGCTACACCTTC. The V gene is TRBV7-2, the J gene TRBJ1-2, with TRBD1 matching over 9 bases. This CDR3 contains 13 residues. Germline CDR1 reads SGHTA; CDR2 reads FQGNSA. The V gene end was trimmed by 5 bases and the J gene end by 3 bases; junction bases not matched to a gene: 1.

This clonotype showed up many times. The genes are TRBV10-3 and TRBJ1-1; 8 bases are a match to TRBD1. CDR3 length: 15 amino acids. The germline V gene encodes CDR1 ENHRY and CDR2 SYGVKD. After removal of 3 bases from V and 5 bases from J, the junction contained 8 bases not matched to a gene. The CDR3 protein is CAISDQSGGATEAFF. The CDR3 nucleotides read TGTGCCATCAGTGATCAATCAGGGGGCGCGACTGAAGCTTTCTTT.

The sample holds many counts of this clonotype. This chain connects TRBV2 to TRBJ2-3; TRBD2 matches at 8 bases. The V and J ends lost 6 bases and 6 bases, in that order; junction bases with no gene match: 11. CDR1 and CDR2 (germline): SNHLY, FYNNEI. This CDR3 has 15 amino acids. This CDR3 is CASRAIAGPRDTQYF. CDR3 in DNA: TGTGCCAGCAGAGCCATAGCGGGGCCGCGGGATACGCAGTATTTT.

To note about this clonotype: Compared with germline, one end of the junction differs, possibly owing to a read error. J is TRBJ1-2 and V is TRBV25-1; D is unresolved. There are 14 residues in the CDR3. Germline-derived CDR1 and CDR2 are MGHDK and SYGVNS. CDR3 sequence: CASSERTASCGYTF. For the CDR3, the DNA is TGTGCCAGTAGTGAGCGGACGGCTTCCTGTGGCTACACCTTC.

This clonotype turned up a few times. The chain combines TRBV27 with TRBJ1-2; 9 nucleotides line up with TRBD1. Trimming cost V 5 bases and J 6 bases; bases outside gene matches: 4. Germline V lookup: CDR1 MNHEY, CDR2 SMNVEV (reference sequence). This CDR3 comprises 13 residues. Written as DNA, the CDR3 is TGTGCCAGCAGTCCAAACAGGGGGCATGGCTACACCTTC. Protein product: CASSPNRGHGYTF.

In its sample, this clonotype was seen many times. The rearrangement uses TRBV7-9 and TRBJ1-2; D possibly corresponds to TRBD1 (6 bases). The length of the CDR3 is 16 residues. The ends were cut back, 1 base at V and 3 bases at J, with 15 bases in the middle. CDR1 SEHNR and CDR2 FQNEAQ come from the germline V gene (reference sequence). CDR3 amino acids: CASSLVGGASDYGYTF. CDR3 bases: TGTGCCAGCAGCTTAGTAGGGGGGGCGAGCGACTATGGCTACACCTTC.

This clonotype was detected many times. This chain joins TRBV19 and TRBJ2-7; D perhaps matches TRBD1 (5 bases). The CDR3 runs to 14 residues. V lost 0 bases, J lost 3 bases, and 9 bases lay in between. The germline V gene has CDR1 LNHDA and CDR2 SQIVND (reference sequence). The CDR3 DNA reads TGTGCCAGTAGTATAGATCAAGGGGACTACGAGCAGTACTTC. Its protein is CASSIDQGDYEQYF.

This clonotype was picked up a small number of times. The chain uses TRBV6-1 and TRBJ1-6, with 10 bases fitting TRBD1. CDR1 and CDR2 from the germline V gene are MNHNS and SASEGT. The CDR3 totals 18 residues. The V gene end was trimmed by 5 bases and the J gene end by 8 bases; junction bases not matched to a gene: 15. CDR3 residues: CASSKRDRGLSRYSPLHF. The CDR3 coding sequence is TGTGCCAGCAGTAAGCGGGACAGGGGCCTCTCTAGATATTCACCCCTCCACTTT.

Concerning this clonotype itself: A junction boundary mismatches the germline segment, possibly from a read error. The gene calls are TRBV10-3 and TRBJ2-2, with D perhaps TRBD1 or TRBD2 (5 bases each). Looked up from germline, CDR1 is ENHRY and CDR2 is SYGVKD. The CDR3 loop spans 16 amino acids. Here the CDR3 reads CASSFPGLGGTGELFF. Here the CDR3 DNA reads TGTGCCAGCAGTTTTCCGGGCCTTGGGGGCACCGGGGAGCTGTTTTTT.

Many counts were recorded for this clonotype. The rearrangement uses TRBV20-1 and TRBJ2-7; TRBD1 is a possible D gene (6 bases). Trimming left V 6 bases short and J 1 base short, with 16 bases between. The germline CDR1 and CDR2 sequences are DFQATT and SNEGSKA (reference sequence). This CDR3 has 14 amino acids. CDR3 in amino acids: CSALSDRLSYEQYF. As DNA, the CDR3 is TGCAGTGCCCTGAGTGACAGGCTATCCTACGAGCAGTACTTC.

This clonotype has at least ten counts. This chain uses TRBV29-1 with TRBJ1-1; D is ambiguous. The germline V gene has CDR1 SQVTM and CDR2 ANQGSEA. This CDR3 region has 11 residues. V lost 7 bases and J lost 7, with 13 bases in between. The CDR3 is CSARIDLEAFF. The CDR3 DNA is TGCAGCGCCCGGATAGACCTTGAAGCTTTCTTT.

This clonotype was observed at least ten times. The rearrangement links TRBV2 to TRBJ2-7; 8 nucleotides agree with TRBD1. Germline loops: CDR1 SNHLY, CDR2 FYNNEI. V trimming: 8 bases; J trimming: 0 bases; junction bases outside the gene matches: 9. The CDR3 loop spans 15 amino acids. The CDR3 protein is CASGHRGSHSYEQYF. CDR3 bases: TGTGCCAGCGGACACAGGGGGTCCCACTCCTACGAGCAGTACTTC.

This clonotype has just a few counts. The chain carries TRBV7-3 and TRBJ1-5; TRBD1 aligns across 9 bases. The CDR3 spans 16 residues. J lost 1 base, V lost 2 bases, and 3 bases had no gene match. In germline, CDR1 is SGHTA, CDR2 FQGTGA. CDR3 nucleotides: TGTGCCAGCAGCTTAGAAGGGACAGGGAGCAATCAGCCCCAGCATTTT. Protein: CASSLEGTGSNQPQHF.

In its sample, this clonotype was seen a few times. The V gene is TRBV20-1, the J gene TRBJ2-1; D ambiguous. The ends were cut back, 1 base at V and 2 bases at J, with 12 bases in the middle. Germline V gene data show CDR1 as DFQATT and CDR2 as SNEGSKA (reference sequence). The CDR3 consists of 15 residues. DNA for the CDR3: TGCAGTGCTAGAGGGGCGTCACGCACCTACAATGAGCAGTTCTTC. Translating gives CSARGASRTYNEQFF.